Below, 11 T cell receptor beta chains from the same sample are listed, as sequenced in a study of response to subunit inactivated influenza vaccine. In TCRdb, the RT-PCR reads were re-called with MiXCR into one record per CDR3 protein. The data show roughly 780,000 distinct CDR3 sequences, less than 20% seen once. Specimen: PBMCs from blood, collected 4 to 6 days after vaccination. These receptors all stem from a man in his fifties who received an inactivated influenza vaccine.

The chain has TRBV20-1 and TRBJ2-3; 12 nucleotides line up with TRBD2. The CDR3 is 17 residues long. Trimming removed 3 bases from V and 4 bases from J; junction bases left unmatched: 11. Germline-derived CDR1 and CDR2 are DFQATT and SNEGSKA (reference sequence). The CDR3: CSASLSLAGGPADTQYF. CDR3 bases: TGCAGTGCTAGCTTAAGCCTAGCGGGAGGGCCCGCAGATACGCAGTATTTT.

CDR3 region: CSARVPGWTDTQYF. The CDR3 DNA sequence: TGCAGTGCTAGAGTCCCCGGGTGGACAGATACGCAGTATTTT. This sequence joins TRBV20-1 and TRBJ2-3; D unclear. V dropped 1 base and J dropped 3 bases, with 11 bases sitting between them. This CDR3 is 14 amino acids long. Germline V CDR1 and CDR2: DFQATT, SNEGSKA (reference sequence).

This clonotype has at least ten counts. The J gene is TRBJ2-7, the V gene TRBV10-3; 7 bases map to TRBD2. Per the germline V gene, CDR1 is ENHRY and CDR2 is SYGVKD. V gave up 5 bases and J gave up 0 bases; unmatched junction bases: 4. The CDR3 spans 14 residues. CDR3 region: CAISSGTDSYEQYF. The CDR3 DNA sequence: TGTGCCATCAGTAGCGGGACCGACTCCTACGAGCAGTACTTC.

V usage is TRBV20-1 and J usage is TRBJ2-7; D gene ambiguous. The CDR3 runs to 13 residues. The V gene's germline CDR1 is DFQATT and CDR2 SNEGSKA (reference sequence). V was trimmed by 4 bases and J by 2 bases, leaving 12 bases between them. DNA of the CDR3: TGCAGTGCTAAACGGGCTGGGGCCTACGAGCAGTACTTC. Translating gives CSAKRAGAYEQYF.

The chain combines TRBV20-1 with TRBJ2-3, with TRBD1 identical over 8 bases. Trimming took 5 bases from V and 1 from J; bases not matched to a gene: 8. CDR1 DFQATT and CDR2 SNEGSKA come from the germline V gene (reference sequence). This CDR3 contains 15 residues. CDR3 residues: CSARFATGGTDTQYF. The CDR3, as DNA: TGCAGTGCTCGTTTCGCGACAGGGGGCACAGATACGCAGTATTTT.

CDR3 nucleotide sequence: TGCAGTGCTAGCGCTAGCGCGAAAGAGACCCAGTACTTC. Protein product: CSASASAKETQYF. The chain couples TRBV20-1 to TRBJ2-5; a possible D gene is TRBD2 (6 bases). The CDR3 length is 13 residues. Germline CDR1 is DFQATT and CDR2 is SNEGSKA (reference sequence). Trimming took 3 bases from V and 3 from J, leaving 11 bases between them.

This clonotype was counted only a few times. This rearrangement joins TRBV20-1 to TRBJ1-2; D perhaps matches TRBD1 (5 bases). This CDR3 comprises 14 residues. Germline CDR1 reads DFQATT; CDR2 reads SNEGSKA (reference sequence). Trimming shortened V by 8 bases and J by 3 bases, and 19 bases separated the two germline ends. CDR3 DNA sequence: TGCAGTCTTCTGGGGCCGGCCTTGGACTATGGCTACACCTTC. It is translated as CSLLGPALDYGYTF.

This clonotype was counted ten times or more. The CDR3 DNA is TGTGCCAGCAGTTTAGGCCGGTCTGGAAACACCATATATTTT. Translated: CASSLGRSGNTIYF. This chain links TRBV28 with TRBJ1-3; no definite D call. The V end lost 2 bases, the J end lost 1 base, and 6 bases lay between the germline ends. Germline V gene data show CDR1 as MDHEN and CDR2 as SYDVKM. The CDR3 covers 14 residues.

The chain employs TRBV20-1 and TRBJ2-1; possibly TRBD2 for D (6 bases). There are 17 residues in the CDR3. Germline CDR1 DFQATT, CDR2 SNEGSKA (reference sequence). Trimming stripped 0 bases from V and 5 bases from J, with 20 bases between. CDR3 amino acids: CSARDPLTGTFNNEQFF. CDR3 coding DNA: TGCAGTGCTAGAGATCCCCTAACCGGGACTTTTAACAATGAGCAGTTCTTC.

This clonotype has a handful of counts. The gene calls are TRBV7-8 and TRBJ1-1, with 11 nucleotides matching TRBD1. Germline CDR1 SGHVS, CDR2 FQNEAQ. CDR3 length: 17 residues. V dropped 7 bases and J dropped 4; count of bases not matched to a gene: 14. The CDR3: CASTLAGQGVLGTEAFF. CDR3 DNA: TGTGCCAGCACTTTGGCGGGACAGGGGGTGTTGGGCACTGAAGCTTTCTTT.

CDR3 bases: TGTGCCAGCAGCTTGGGAGGGGCAGGGACGGTAAATGAGCAGTTCTTC. Translation: CASSLGGAGTVNEQFF. The chain recombines TRBV5-4 with TRBJ2-1; D assignment may be TRBD1 or TRBD2 (5 bases each). V lost 0 bases and J lost 7, with 17 bases in between. In germline, CDR1 is SGHNT, CDR2 YYREEE (reference sequence). The CDR3 has 16 residues. Looking up the rest from reference TRBV5-4 and TRBJ2-1 gives the full variable domain: ETGVTQSPTHLIKTRGQQVTLRCSSQSGHNTVSWYQQALGQGPQFIFQYYREEENGRGNFPPRFSGLQFPNYSSELNVNALELDDSALYLCASSLGGAGTVNEQFFGPGTRLTVL.